This note documents a single T cell receptor (beta chain) sequence. What it binds is not known. Each CDR3 protein is one row after TCRdb ran MiXCR on the RT-PCR reads. Among roughly 780,000 distinct CDR3 sequences listed, roughly 18% were seen once. This CDR3 contains 16 residues. CDR1 is SGDLS, CDR2 YYNGEE, per germline. Trimming shortened V by 0 bases and J by 3 bases, and 16 bases separated the two germline ends. The sample comes from a study of response to subunit inactivated influenza vaccine. Study-wide findings and caveats: That few new T cells are recruited by each seasonal influenza vaccination was the authors' suggestion.

Specimen: PBMCs from blood, collected roughly 5 days after vaccination. V is TRBV9 and J is TRBJ2-7; perhaps TRBD2 as D (7 bases). The receptor comes from a man aged 50-59 years who received an inactivated influenza vaccine. Here the CDR3 DNA reads TGTGCCAGCAGCGTAGATGGGGGCGGGAGCATCTACGAGCAGTACTTC. Translated: CASSVDGGGSIYEQYF.